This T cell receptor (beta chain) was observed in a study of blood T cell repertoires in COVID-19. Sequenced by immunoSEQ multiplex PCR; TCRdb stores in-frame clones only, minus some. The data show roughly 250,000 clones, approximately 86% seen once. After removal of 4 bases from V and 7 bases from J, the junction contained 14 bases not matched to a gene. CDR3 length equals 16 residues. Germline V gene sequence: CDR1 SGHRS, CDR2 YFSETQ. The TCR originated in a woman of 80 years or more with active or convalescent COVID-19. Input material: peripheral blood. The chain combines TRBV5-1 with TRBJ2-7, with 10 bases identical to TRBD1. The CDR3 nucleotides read TGCGCCAGCAGCCTGCAACCGCCGGGACAGGGGCAAGAGCAGTACTTC. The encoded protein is CASSLQPPGQGQEQYF.